The 9 T cell receptor beta chains presented below share a single source sample, sequenced in a study of blood T cell repertoires in COVID-19 (TCRdb year 2020). The library was produced with the immunoSEQ multiplex PCR assay. In its TCRdb copy, this immuneACCESS table keeps in-frame sequences only and misses some clones. Where compared with another copy, unresolved V genes explain less than half of these, and the others have no known cause. For this sample there are under 130,000 clones; about 90% appear just once. In total, the top ten clones hold around 3.3% of the sample. The sequenced material came from peripheral blood. All receptors come from a man in his forties or fifties in a cohort sampled during active COVID-19.

The chain carries TRBV7-2 and TRBJ2-5; 9 nucleotides align to TRBD2. In germline, CDR1 is SGHTA, CDR2 FQGNSA. V lost 0 bases and J lost 9; bases outside the gene matches: 11. CDR3 size: 16 residues. The CDR3 nucleotides are TGTGCCAGCAGCTTAGCAGTAGCGGGGGCTCAGATGGCCCAGTACTTC. Its translation is CASSLAVAGAQMAQYF.

The chain carries TRBV7-8 and TRBJ1-3; weak D call: TRBD1 (5 bases). The CDR3 totals 16 residues. With 1 base removed from V and 4 bases from J, the gap between germline ends came to 14 bases. Germline V gene data show CDR1 as SGHVS and CDR2 as FQNEAQ. CDR3 region: CASSLVVQAPGNTIYF. In nucleotides, the CDR3 is TGTGCCAGCAGCTTAGTAGTACAGGCCCCCGGAAACACCATATATTTT.

This chain uses TRBV20-1 with TRBJ2-7; TRBD2 aligns across 7 bases. V shed 6 bases, J shed 7 bases, and the junction held 6 bases outside the gene matches. The CDR3 loop spans 11 amino acids. Germline V gene sequence: CDR1 DFQATT, CDR2 SNEGSKA (reference sequence). CDR3 bases: TGCAGTGCCGGGGGAGGGTTGGAGCAGTACTTC. Residues: CSAGGGLEQYF.

The chain combines TRBV29-1 with TRBJ1-2; TRBD1 matches 11 bases. Germline values: CDR1 SQVTM, CDR2 ANQGSEA. CDR3 length: 15 amino acids. V lost 7 bases to trimming and J lost 2 bases; unmatched junction nucleotides: 9. DNA of the CDR3: TGCAGCGCTACACCCGGGGACAGGGGGAACTATGGCTACACCTTC. It encodes CSATPGDRGNYGYTF.

This sequence joins TRBV7-6 and TRBJ1-2; D is unclear. In germline, CDR1 is SGHVS, CDR2 FNYEAQ. This CDR3 is built from 15 residues. The germline V and J ends were trimmed by 2 bases and 4 bases, with 14 bases remaining between them. Written as DNA, the CDR3 is TGTGCCAGCAGCTTAAGCACAGACCCGTCCTATGGCTACACCTTC. Encoded protein: CASSLSTDPSYGYTF.

The J gene is TRBJ2-7, the V gene TRBV5-6; TRBD1 aligns across 10 bases. The CDR3 has 14 amino acids. Germline CDR1 SGHDT, CDR2 YYEEEE. The ends lost 2 bases at V and 8 bases at J; junction bases unmatched: 7. The CDR3 region is CASSFPGQGNKQYF. For the CDR3, the DNA is TGTGCCAGCAGCTTCCCGGGACAGGGGAACAAGCAGTACTTC.

This clone came up once. This chain joins TRBV28 and TRBJ1-3; TRBD1 is a possible D gene (6 bases). The V end lost 6 bases, the J end lost 4 bases, and 13 bases lay between the germline ends. CDR3 length: 14 residues. Looked up from germline, CDR1 is MDHEN and CDR2 is SYDVKM. CDR3 in amino acids: CASRETGTGNTIYF. The CDR3 nucleotides are TGTGCCAGCAGGGAGACCGGGACAGGAAACACCATATATTTT.

This clone was observed once. The V call is TRBV5-1, the J call TRBJ2-2; the D gene is possibly TRBD1 (5 bases). V was shortened by 1 base and J by 6 bases, with 13 bases between the two germline ends. Germline values: CDR1 SGHRS, CDR2 YFSETQ. CDR3 length equals 15 residues. CDR3 in DNA: TGCGCCAGCAGCTTGCTAGGGGTTGGATCCGGGGAGCTGTTTTTT. Its protein is CASSLLGVGSGELFF. Using reference TRBV5-1 and TRBJ2-2 for the parts outside the CDR3, the full variable domain is KAGVTQTPRYLIKTRGQQVTLSCSPISGHRSVSWYQQTPGQGLQFLFEYFSETQRNKGNFPGRFSGRQFSNSRSEMNVSTLELGDSALYLCASSLLGVGSGELFFGEGSRLTVL.

In DNA form, the CDR3 reads TGTGCCAGCAGTGAAGGGGGCCGCCGACCCAACACTGAAGCTTTCTTT. Amino acids: CASSEGGRRPNTEAFF. The V gene is TRBV2, the J gene TRBJ1-1; TRBD1 is a possible D gene (5 bases). CDR1 and CDR2 (germline): SNHLY, FYNNEI. V was pared by 1 base and J by 2 bases, with 14 bases between. The CDR3 consists of 16 residues. The variable domain in full, completed from reference TRBV2 and TRBJ1-1, reads EPEVTQTPSHQVTQMGQEVILRCVPISNHLYFYWYRQILGQKVEFLVSFYNNEISEKSEIFDDQFSVERPDGSNFTLKIRSTKLEDSAMYFCASSEGGRRPNTEAFFGQGTRLTVV.